This is a list of T cell receptor beta chains from one sample in a study of cytomegalovirus exposure and HLA in healthy donors. Repertoires were generated with immunoSEQ multiplex PCR, while TCRdb's copy carries only in-frame clones and drops some. The table records roughly 160,000 clones, 75% to 90% of them present only once. Sequencing was carried out using PBMCs. These receptors all stem from a male donor in good health and CMV-seronegative. Each CDR3 is given without its conserved first and last residue.

15,TRBV15,ATSRDMAARGTDTQY
14,TRBV6-4,ASSDSKGGGLDTQY
12,TRBV5-1,ASSLDRLNTEAF
13,TRBV9,ASSAGQGQAETQY
11,TRBV5-1,ASSLTGADTQY
8,TRBV11-2,ASGRGALH
12,TRBV9,ASSPRAERDEAF
13,TRBV9,ASSWGVAEQETQY
13,TRBV6-5,ASSYLGQGDEKLF
14,TRBV6-5,ASSYSIRGSIYEQY
12,TRBV29-1,SVEEVEGTDTQY
14,TRBV11-2,ASSFGTSGFTDTQY
11,TRBV6-1,ASGKGAWETQY
11,TRBV7-6,ATTTGDNTEAF
13,TRBV9,ASSVVGGSGDTQY
9,TRBV5-1,ASSLQETQY
13,TRBV6-1,ASSESAGGGYGYT
11,TRBV6-5,ASSYSSGGKLF
13,TRBV6-5,ASSRDRGLDTEAF
12,TRBV30,AWSFGTGDSPLH
15,TRBV19,ASSREGGTAIGDTQY
11,TRBV6-1,ASRSDRVDGYT
12,TRBV6-1,ASRNRGPHTEAF
11,TRBV2,ASRGDRAYGYT
12,TRBV19,ASSIGGGPGELF
11,TRBV2,ASSSGEDEKLF
14,TRBV5-4,ASSPNRQGSTDTQY
13,TRBV19,ASSTPPPGNTEAF
14,TRBV5-1,ASSSWTQATNEKLF
15,TRBV18,ASSLARHSPFVGELF
11,TRBV29-1,SYQVSSGNTIY
15,TRBV21-1,ASSNPTGEIGNQPQH
10,TRBV5-1,ASSGDTREQY
12,TRBV5-1,ASSLDRGRNGYT
15,TRBV10-3,AIGMGQALNGNQPQH
12,TRBV30,AWRAQTVGQPQH
13,TRBV27,ASSKRGGLGNEQF
10,TRBV6-5,ASRTSGYEQY
12,TRBV9,ASSAGQATDTQY
13,TRBV5-1,ASSLGRQGLYGYT
12,TRBV27,ASSGSLNTGELF
12,TRBV6-5,ASTPSGGGGGYT
14,TRBV4-2,ASSQDREGSLYGYT
11,TRBV7-2,ASTATPNQPQH
13,TRBV19,ASSILTGTHQPQH
8,TRBV20-1,SADSYGYT
15,TRBV19,ASLGLAGESSYNEQF
9,TRBV29-1,SVVGAGTQY
13,TRBV19,ASSDPGQALYGYT
13,TRBV19,ASSPGTGLFYGYT
14,TRBV4-3,ASSQEARVLSDTQY
13,TRBV10-3,AISEPGQGNSPLH
14,TRBV5-4,ASSPRGGGGEETQY
15,TRBV5-1,ASSLDVRASSYNEQF
12,TRBV4-1,ASSQAGTGKGYT
10,TRBV30,AWNPGLYGYT